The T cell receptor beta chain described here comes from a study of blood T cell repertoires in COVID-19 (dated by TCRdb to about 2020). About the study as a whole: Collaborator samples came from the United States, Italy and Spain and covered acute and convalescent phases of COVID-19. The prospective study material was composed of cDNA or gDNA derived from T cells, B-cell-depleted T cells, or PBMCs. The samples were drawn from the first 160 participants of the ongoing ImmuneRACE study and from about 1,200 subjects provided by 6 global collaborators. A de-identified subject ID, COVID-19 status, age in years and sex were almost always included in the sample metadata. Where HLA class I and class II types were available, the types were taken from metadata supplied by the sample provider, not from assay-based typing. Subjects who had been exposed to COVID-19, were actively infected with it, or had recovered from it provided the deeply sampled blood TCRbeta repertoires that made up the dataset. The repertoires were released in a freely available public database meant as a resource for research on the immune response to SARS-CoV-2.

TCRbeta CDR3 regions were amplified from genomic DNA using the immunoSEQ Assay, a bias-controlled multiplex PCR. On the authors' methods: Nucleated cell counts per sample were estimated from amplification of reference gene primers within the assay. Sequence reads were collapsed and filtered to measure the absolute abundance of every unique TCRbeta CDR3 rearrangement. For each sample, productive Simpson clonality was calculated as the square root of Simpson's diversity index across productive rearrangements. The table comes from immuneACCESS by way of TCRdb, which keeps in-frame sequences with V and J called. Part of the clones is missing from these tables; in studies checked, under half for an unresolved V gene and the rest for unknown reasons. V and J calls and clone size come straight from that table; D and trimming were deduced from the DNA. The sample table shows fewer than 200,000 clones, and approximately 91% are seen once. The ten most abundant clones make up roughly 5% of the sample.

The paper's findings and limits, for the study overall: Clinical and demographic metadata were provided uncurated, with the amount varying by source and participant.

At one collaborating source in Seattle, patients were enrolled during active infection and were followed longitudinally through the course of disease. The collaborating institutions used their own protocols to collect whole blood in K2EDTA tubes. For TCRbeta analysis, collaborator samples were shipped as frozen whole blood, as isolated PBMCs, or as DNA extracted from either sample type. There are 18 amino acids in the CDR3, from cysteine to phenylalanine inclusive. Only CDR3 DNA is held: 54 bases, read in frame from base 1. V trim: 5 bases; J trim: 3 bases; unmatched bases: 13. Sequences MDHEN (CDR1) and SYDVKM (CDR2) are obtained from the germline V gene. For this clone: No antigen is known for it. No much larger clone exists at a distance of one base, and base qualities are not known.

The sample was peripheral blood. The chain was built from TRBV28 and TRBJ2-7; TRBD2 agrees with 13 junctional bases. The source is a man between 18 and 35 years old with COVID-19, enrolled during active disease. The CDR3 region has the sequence CASSPGLAGELSYYEQYF. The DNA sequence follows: TGTGCCAGCAGTCCCGGACTAGCGGGAGAGCTCTCATACTACGAGCAGTACTTC.